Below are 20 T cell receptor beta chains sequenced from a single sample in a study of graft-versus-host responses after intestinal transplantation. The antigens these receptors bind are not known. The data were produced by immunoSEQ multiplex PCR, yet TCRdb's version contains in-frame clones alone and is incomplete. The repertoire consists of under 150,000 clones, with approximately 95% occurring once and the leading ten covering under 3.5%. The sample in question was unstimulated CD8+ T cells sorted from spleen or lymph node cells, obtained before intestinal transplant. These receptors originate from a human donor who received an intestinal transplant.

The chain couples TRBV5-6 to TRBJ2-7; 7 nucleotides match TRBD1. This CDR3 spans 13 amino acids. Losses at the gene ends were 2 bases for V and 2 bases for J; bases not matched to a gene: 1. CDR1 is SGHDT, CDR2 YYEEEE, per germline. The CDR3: CASSFGTAYEQYF. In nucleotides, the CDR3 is TGTGCCAGCAGCTTCGGGACAGCCTACGAGCAGTACTTC.

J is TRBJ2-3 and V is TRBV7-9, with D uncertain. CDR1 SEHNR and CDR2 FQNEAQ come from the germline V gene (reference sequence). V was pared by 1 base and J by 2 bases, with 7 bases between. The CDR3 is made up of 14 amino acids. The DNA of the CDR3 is TGTGCCAGCAGCTTAGAATGGGACACAGATACGCAGTATTTT. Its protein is CASSLEWDTDTQYF.

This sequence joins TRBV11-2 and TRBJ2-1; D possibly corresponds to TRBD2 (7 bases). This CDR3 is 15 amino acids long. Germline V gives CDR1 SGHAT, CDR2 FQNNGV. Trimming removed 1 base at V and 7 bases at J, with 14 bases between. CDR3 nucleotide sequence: TGTGCCAGCAGCTTAGTGGGCGGGGGCGTTAATGAGCAGTTCTTC. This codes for CASSLVGGGVNEQFF.

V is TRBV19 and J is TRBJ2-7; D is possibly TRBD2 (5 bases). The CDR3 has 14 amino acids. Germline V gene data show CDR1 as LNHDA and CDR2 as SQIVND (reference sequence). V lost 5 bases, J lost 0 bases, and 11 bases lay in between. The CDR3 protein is CASSVTGNSYEQYF. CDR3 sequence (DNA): TGTGCCAGTAGTGTTACCGGGAACTCCTACGAGCAGTACTTC.

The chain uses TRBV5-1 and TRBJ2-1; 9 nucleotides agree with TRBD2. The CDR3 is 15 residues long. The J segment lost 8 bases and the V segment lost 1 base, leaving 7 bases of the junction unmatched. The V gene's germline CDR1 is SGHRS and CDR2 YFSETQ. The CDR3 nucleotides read TGCGCCAGCAGCTTGAGGCCTAGCGGGACAGATGAGCAGTTCTTC. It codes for CASSLRPSGTDEQFF.

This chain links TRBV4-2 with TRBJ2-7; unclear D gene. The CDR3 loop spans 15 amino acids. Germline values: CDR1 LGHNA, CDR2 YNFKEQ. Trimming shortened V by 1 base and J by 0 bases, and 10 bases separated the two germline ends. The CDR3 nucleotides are TGTGCCAGCAGCCAAGGGGTGGATAGCTCCTACGAGCAGTACTTC. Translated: CASSQGVDSSYEQYF.

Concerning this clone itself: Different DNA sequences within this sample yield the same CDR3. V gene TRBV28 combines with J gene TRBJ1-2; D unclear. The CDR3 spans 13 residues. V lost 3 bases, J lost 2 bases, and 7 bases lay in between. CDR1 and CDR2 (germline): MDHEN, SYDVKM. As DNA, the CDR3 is TGTGCCAGCAGTTTGTGGGGAAACTATGGCTACACCTTC. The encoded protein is CASSLWGNYGYTF.

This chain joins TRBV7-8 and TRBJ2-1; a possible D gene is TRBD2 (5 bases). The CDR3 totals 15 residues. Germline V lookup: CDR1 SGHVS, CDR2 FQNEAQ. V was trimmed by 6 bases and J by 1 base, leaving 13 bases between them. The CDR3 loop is CASSPTEVSYNEQFF. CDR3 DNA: TGTGCCAGCAGTCCAACGGAGGTTTCCTACAATGAGCAGTTCTTC.

The CDR3 nucleotides read TGTGCCAGCAGCTTTGGGCGGGGCAATCAGCCCCAGCATTTT. It codes for CASSFGRGNQPQHF. The V gene is TRBV5-6, the J gene TRBJ1-5; no definite D call. The germline V gene encodes CDR1 SGHDT and CDR2 YYEEEE. The CDR3 has 14 amino acids. Deletions cut 2 bases from V and 2 bases from J, with 8 bases between.

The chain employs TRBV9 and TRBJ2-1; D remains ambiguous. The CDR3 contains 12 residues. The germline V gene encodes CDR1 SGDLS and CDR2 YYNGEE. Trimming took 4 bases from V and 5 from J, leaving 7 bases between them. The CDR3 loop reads CASSLLDNEQFF. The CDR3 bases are TGTGCCAGCAGCCTATTGGACAATGAGCAGTTCTTC.

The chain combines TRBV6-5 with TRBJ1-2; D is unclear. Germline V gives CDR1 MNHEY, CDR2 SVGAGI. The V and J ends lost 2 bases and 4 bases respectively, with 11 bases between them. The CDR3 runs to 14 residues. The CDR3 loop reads CASSYQAASYGYTF. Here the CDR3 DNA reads TGTGCCAGCAGTTACCAGGCGGCTAGCTATGGCTACACCTTC.

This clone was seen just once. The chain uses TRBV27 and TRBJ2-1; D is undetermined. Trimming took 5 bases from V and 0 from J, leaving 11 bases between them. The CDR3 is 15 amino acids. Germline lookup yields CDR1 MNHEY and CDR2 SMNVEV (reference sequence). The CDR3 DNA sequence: TGTGCCAGCAGTCCTCGTCCGAGCTCCTACAATGAGCAGTTCTTC. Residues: CASSPRPSSYNEQFF.

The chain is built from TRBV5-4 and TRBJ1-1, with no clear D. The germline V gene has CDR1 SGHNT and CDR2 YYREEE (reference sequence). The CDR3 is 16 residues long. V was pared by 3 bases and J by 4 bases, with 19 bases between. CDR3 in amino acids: CASSSYLKVGSTEAFF. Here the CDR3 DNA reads TGTGCCAGCAGCTCCTATTTGAAGGTCGGCTCCACTGAAGCTTTCTTT. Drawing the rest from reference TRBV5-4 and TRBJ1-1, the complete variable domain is ETGVTQSPTHLIKTRGQQVTLRCSSQSGHNTVSWYQQALGQGPQFIFQYYREEENGRGNFPPRFSGLQFPNYSSELNVNALELDDSALYLCASSSYLKVGSTEAFFGQGTRLTVV.

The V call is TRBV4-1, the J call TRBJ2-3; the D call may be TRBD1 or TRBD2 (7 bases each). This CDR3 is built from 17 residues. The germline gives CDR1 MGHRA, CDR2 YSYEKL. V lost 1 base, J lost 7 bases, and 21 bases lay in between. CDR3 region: CASSQARRGRAGNTQYF. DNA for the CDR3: TGCGCCAGCAGCCAAGCCCGCAGGGGGAGGGCTGGAAATACGCAGTATTTT.

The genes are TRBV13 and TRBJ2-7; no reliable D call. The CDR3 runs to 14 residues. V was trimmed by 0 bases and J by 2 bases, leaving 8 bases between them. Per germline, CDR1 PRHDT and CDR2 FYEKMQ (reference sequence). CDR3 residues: CASSLGLATYEQYF. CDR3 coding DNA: TGTGCCAGCAGCTTAGGACTTGCCACCTACGAGCAGTACTTC.

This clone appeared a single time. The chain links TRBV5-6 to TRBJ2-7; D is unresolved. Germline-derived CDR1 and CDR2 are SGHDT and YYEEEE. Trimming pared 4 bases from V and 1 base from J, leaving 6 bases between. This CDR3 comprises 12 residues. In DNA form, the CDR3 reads TGTGCCAGCAGCCTGAGGTCCTACGAGCAGTACTTC. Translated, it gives CASSLRSYEQYF.

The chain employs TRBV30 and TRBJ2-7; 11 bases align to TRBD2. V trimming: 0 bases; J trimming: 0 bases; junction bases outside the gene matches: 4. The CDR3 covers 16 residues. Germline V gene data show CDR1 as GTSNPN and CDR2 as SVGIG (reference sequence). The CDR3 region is CAWSVSTSGISYEQYF. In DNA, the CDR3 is TGTGCCTGGAGTGTTTCGACTAGCGGGATCTCCTACGAGCAGTACTTC.

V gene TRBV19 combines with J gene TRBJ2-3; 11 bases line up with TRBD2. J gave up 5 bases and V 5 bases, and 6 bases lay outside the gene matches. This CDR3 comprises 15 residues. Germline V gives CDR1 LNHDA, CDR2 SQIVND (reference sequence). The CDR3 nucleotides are TGTGCCAGTAGTGTTAGACTAGCGGGGCAAGATACGCAGTATTTT. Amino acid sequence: CASSVRLAGQDTQYF. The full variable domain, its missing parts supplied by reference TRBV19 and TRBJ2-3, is DGGITQSPKYLFRKEGQNVTLSCEQNLNHDAMYWYRQDPGQGLRLIYYSQIVNDFQKGDIAEGYSVSREKKESFPLTVTSAQKNPTAFYLCASSVRLAGQDTQYFGPGTRLTVL.

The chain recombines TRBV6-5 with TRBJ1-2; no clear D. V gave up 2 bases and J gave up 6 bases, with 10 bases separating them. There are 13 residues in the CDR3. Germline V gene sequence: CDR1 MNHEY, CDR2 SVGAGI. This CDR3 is CASSYVDGDGYTF. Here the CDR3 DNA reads TGTGCCAGCAGTTACGTCGACGGGGATGGCTACACCTTC.

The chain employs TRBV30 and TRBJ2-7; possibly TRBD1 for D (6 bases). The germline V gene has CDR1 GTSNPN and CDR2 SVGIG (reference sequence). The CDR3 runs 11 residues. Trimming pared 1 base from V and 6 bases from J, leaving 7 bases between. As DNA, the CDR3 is TGTGCCTGGAGTGAAGGGGGCGAGCAGTACTTC. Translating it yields CAWSEGGEQYF.